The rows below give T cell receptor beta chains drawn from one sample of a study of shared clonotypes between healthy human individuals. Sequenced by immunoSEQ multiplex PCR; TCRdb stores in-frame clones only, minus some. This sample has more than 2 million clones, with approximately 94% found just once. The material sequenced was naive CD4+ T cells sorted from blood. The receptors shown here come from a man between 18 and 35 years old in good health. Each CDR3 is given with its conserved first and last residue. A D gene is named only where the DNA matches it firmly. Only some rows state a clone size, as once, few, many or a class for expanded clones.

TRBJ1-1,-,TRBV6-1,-,TGTGCCAGCAGTGAAGCGGGCGGAAACACTGAAGCTTTCTTT,CASSEAGGNTEAFF
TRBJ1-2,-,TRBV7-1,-,TGTGCCAGCGAGGGAAAGACCTATGGCTACACCTTC,CASEGKTYGYTF
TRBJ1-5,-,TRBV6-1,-,TGTGCCAGCAGTGTCATAGACAGACTTAATCAGCCCCAGCATTTT,CASSVIDRLNQPQHF
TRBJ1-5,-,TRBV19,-,TGTGCCAGTAGTATTGAGCAGGGCGGGTTTCGCAATCAGCCCCAGCATTTT,CASSIEQGGFRNQPQHF
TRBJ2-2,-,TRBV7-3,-,TGTGCCAGCAGCTTACTGGCTGCGAACACCGGGGAGCTGTTTTTT,CASSLLAANTGELFF
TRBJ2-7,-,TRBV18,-,TGTGCCAGCCGCTCCACTCTCTACGGCGTTTACGAGCAGTACTTC,CASRSTLYGVYEQYF
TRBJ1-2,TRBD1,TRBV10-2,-,TGCGCCAGCAGTGAGGCAGGGGGTAGCTTTATGTATGGCTACACCTTC,CASSEAGGSFMYGYTF
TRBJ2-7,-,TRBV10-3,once,TGTGCCATCAGTGAGTCATTCCAAACCTACGAGCAGTACTTC,CAISESFQTYEQYF
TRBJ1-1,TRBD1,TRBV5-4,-,TGTGCCAGCACCGAGGGGGCGTTGAACACTGAAGCTTTCTTT,CASTEGALNTEAFF
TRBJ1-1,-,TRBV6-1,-,TGTGCCAGCAGAAATCTACAGGGAAACACTGAAGCTTTCTTT,CASRNLQGNTEAFF
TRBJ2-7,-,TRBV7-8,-,TGTGCCAGCAGCCCCCGCGACGAGCAGTACTTC,CASSPRDEQYF
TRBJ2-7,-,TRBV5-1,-,TGCGCCAGCAGGAATGAGGGGCCAAACGAGCAGTACTTC,CASRNEGPNEQYF
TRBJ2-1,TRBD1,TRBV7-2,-,TGTGCCAGCAGCTTAGGCGGACAGGGAAGGGAGCAGTTCTTC,CASSLGGQGREQFF
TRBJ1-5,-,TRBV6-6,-,TGTGCCAGCAGTTACGTCGGGGGCGGGAATCAGCCCCAGCATTTT,CASSYVGGGNQPQHF
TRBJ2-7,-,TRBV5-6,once,TGTGCCAGCAGCTTGGCGGGCAACCCCTACGAGCAGTACTTC,CASSLAGNPYEQYF
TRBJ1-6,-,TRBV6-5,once,TGTGCCAGCACCTCCGTTCGGGCTGGAAGTTCACCCCTCCACTTT,CASTSVRAGSSPLHF
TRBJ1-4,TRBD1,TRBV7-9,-,TGTGCCAGCAGCCCGGGACAGGGGGGAAAACTGTTTTTT,CASSPGQGGKLFF
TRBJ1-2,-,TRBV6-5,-,TGTGCCAGCAGCAACACAGGGCTCGGTTATGGCCACACCTTC,CASSNTGLGYGHTF
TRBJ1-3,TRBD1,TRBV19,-,TGTGCCAGTAGTACGCAGGGGGCAGGACTGAGCTCTGGAAACACCATATATTTT,CASSTQGAGLSSGNTIYF
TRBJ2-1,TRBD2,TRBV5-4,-,TGTGCCAGCAGCTTGGCCGGCGCTAGCGGGAGAGAAGAGCAGTTCTTC,CASSLAGASGREEQFF
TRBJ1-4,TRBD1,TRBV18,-,TGTGCCAGCTCACTAGGGACAGGCATAAATGAAAAACTGTTTTTT,CASSLGTGINEKLFF
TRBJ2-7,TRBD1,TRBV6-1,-,TGTGCCTCTTTGAACACAGGGGGCTCCTACGAGCAGTACTTC,CASLNTGGSYEQYF
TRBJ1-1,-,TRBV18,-,TGTGCCAGCTCACTAGGCTATATGAACACTGAAGCTTTCTTT,CASSLGYMNTEAFF